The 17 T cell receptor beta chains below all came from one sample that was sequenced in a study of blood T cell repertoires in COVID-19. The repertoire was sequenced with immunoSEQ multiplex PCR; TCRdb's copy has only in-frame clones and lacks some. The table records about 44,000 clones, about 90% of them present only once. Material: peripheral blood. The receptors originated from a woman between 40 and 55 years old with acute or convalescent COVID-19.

CDR3 bases: TGCGCCAGCAGCCGGGGGGCGAACACCGGGGAGCTGTTTTTT. It yields the protein CASSRGANTGELFF. The chain is built from TRBV5-1 and TRBJ2-2, with 7 positions matching TRBD2. The CDR3 has 14 amino acids. Losses at the gene ends were 4 bases for V and 0 bases for J; bases not matched to a gene: 0. Germline V gene data show CDR1 as SGHRS and CDR2 as YFSETQ.

CDR3 amino acids: CASSLSRNSPLHF. The CDR3 coding sequence is TGTGCCAGCAGCTTATCGAGGAATTCACCCCTCCACTTT. V and J are TRBV7-2 and TRBJ1-6; no clear D. The CDR3 loop spans 13 amino acids. The V gene's germline CDR1 is SGHTA and CDR2 FQGNSA. V was trimmed by 2 bases and J by 7 bases, leaving 6 bases between them.

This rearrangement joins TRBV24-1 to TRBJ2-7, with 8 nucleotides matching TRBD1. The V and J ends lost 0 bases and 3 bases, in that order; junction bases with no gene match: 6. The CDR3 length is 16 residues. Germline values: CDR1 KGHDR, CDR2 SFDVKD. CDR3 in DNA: TGTGCCACCAGTGATTTGTCCGGGACAGGAATCTACGAGCAGTACTTC. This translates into CATSDLSGTGIYEQYF.

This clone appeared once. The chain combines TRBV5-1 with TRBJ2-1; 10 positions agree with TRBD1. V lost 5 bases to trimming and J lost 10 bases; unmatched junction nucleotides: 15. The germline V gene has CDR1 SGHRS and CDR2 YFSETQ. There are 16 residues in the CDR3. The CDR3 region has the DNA TGCGCCAGCAGTCCAGGACCGGGACAGGGGACAATCGAGCAGTTCTTC. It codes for CASSPGPGQGTIEQFF.

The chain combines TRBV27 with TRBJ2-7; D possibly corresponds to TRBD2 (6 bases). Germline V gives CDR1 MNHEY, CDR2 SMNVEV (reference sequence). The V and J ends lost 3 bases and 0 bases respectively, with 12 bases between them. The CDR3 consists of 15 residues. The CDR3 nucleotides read TGTGCCAGCAGTTTCCGGGGGACGGACTCCTACGAGCAGTACTTC. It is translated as CASSFRGTDSYEQYF.

CDR3 bases: TGTGCCAGCAGCTTAGTACAGGGGGCCTGGGAGACCCAGTACTTC. Translating it yields CASSLVQGAWETQYF. The J gene is TRBJ2-5, the V gene TRBV7-3; 9 bases match TRBD1. The germline V gene has CDR1 SGHTA and CDR2 FQGTGA. The trim removed 2 bases at V and 5 bases at J, leaving 6 bases unmatched. CDR3 length: 15 residues.

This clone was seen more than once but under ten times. DNA of the CDR3: TGCGCCAGCAGTGCACAAGAAAATCAGCCCCAGCATTTT. This gives the protein CASSAQENQPQHF. The chain recombines TRBV10-1 with TRBJ1-5; no clear D. Deletions cut 4 bases from V and 4 bases from J, with 8 bases between. Germline loops: CDR1 WNHNN, CDR2 SYGVQD (reference sequence). CDR3 size: 13 residues.

DNA for the CDR3: TGTGCCAGCACACCAAACGGGGGAACTAATGAAAAACTGTTTTTT. Translated: CASTPNGGTNEKLFF. V gene TRBV28 combines with J gene TRBJ1-4, with D possibly being TRBD1 (5 bases). V was cut by 7 bases and J by 1 base, with 13 bases left in between. There are 15 residues in the CDR3. The germline V gene encodes CDR1 MDHEN and CDR2 SYDVKM.

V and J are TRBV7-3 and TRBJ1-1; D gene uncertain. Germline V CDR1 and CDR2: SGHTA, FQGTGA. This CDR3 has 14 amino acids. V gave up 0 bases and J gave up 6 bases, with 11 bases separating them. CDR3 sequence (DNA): TGTGCCAGCAGCTTAACAGGCGGGTTGCCTGAAGCTTTCTTT. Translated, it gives CASSLTGGLPEAFF.

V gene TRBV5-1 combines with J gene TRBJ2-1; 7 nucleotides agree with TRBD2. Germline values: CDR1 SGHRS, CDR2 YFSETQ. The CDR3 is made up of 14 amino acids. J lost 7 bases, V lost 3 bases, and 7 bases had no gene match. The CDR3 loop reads CASSSGLLRNEQFF. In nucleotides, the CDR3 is TGCGCCAGCAGCTCGGGACTACTCAGGAATGAGCAGTTCTTC.

CDR3 nucleotide sequence: TGTGCCAGCAAGAACGTAGACATGAACACTGAAGCTTTCTTT. It specifies CASKNVDMNTEAFF. The V call is TRBV28, the J call TRBJ1-1, with D uncertain. CDR1 is MDHEN and CDR2 is SYDVKM in the germline V gene. This CDR3 comprises 14 residues. V lost 7 bases and J 0 bases, leaving 12 bases between the germline ends.

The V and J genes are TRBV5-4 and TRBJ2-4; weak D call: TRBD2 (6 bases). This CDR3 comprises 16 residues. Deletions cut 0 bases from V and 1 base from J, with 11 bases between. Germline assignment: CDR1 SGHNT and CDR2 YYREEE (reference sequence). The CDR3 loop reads CASSLDRAGAKNIQYF. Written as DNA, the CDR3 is TGTGCCAGCAGCTTGGACCGGGCGGGGGCCAAAAACATTCAGTACTTC.

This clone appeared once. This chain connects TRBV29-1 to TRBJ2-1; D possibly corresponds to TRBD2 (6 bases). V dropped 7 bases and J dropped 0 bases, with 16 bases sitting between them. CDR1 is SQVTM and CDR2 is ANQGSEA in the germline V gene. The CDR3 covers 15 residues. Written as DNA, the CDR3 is TGCAGCGGGAAGTCCCGGGAGAGCTCCTACAATGAGCAGTTCTTC. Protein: CSGKSRESSYNEQFF.

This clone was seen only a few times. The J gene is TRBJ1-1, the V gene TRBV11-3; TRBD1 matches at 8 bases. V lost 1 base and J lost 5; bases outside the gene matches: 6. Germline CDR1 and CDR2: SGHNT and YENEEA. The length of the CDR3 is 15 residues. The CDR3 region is CASSLGGQGGTEAFF. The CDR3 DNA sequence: TGTGCCAGCAGCTTAGGCGGACAGGGCGGGACTGAAGCTTTCTTT.

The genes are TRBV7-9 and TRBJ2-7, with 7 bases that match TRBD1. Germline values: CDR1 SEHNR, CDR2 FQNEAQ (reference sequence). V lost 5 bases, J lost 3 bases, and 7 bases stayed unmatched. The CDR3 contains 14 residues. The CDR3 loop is CASSPRDSYYEQYF. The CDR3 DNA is TGTGCCAGCAGCCCTCGGGACAGCTACTACGAGCAGTACTTC.

Here the CDR3 reads CASSPIPFLLAGLSYEQYF. The CDR3 DNA reads TGCGCCAGCAGCCCCATCCCATTCTTACTAGCGGGGCTCTCCTACGAGCAGTACTTC. This sequence joins TRBV4-1 and TRBJ2-7; 10 nucleotides match TRBD2. The CDR3 runs 19 residues. Germline V gene data show CDR1 as MGHRA and CDR2 as YSYEKL. Trimming at V came to 4 bases and at J to 0 bases, leaving 15 bases not matched to a gene.

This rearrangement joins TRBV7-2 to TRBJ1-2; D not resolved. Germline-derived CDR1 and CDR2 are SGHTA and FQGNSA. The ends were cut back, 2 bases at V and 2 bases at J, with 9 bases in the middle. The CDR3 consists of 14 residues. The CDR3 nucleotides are TGTGCCAGCAGCTTATTTCCGGGGAACTATGGCTACACCTTC. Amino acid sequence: CASSLFPGNYGYTF. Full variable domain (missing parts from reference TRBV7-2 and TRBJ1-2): GAGVSQSPSNKVTEKGKDVELRCDPISGHTALYWYRQSLGQGLEFLIYFQGNSAPDKSGLPSDRFSAERTGGSVSTLTIQRTQQEDSAVYLCASSLFPGNYGYTFGSGTRLTVV.